Following are 22 T cell receptor beta chains from one sample sequenced in a study of cytomegalovirus exposure and HLA in healthy donors. PCR employed 60 Vbeta and 13 Jbeta primers. Sequencing used immunoSEQ multiplex PCR; TCRdb keeps in-frame clones, though not all of them. Of about 130,000 clones in the sample, more than 65% are singletons; the top ten hold roughly 12%. Sequenced input: PBMCs. The origin of the receptors is a woman in her 40s in good health and CMV-seropositive.

This chain uses TRBV28 with TRBJ1-2; D call uncertain. The V and J ends lost 4 bases and 8 bases respectively, with 14 bases between them. The CDR3 consists of 13 residues. Germline CDR1 and CDR2: MDHEN and SYDVKM. Here the CDR3 reads CASSSSGARGYTF. The DNA of the CDR3 is TGTGCCAGCAGTTCGTCGGGTGCGAGGGGCTACACCTTC.

The V gene is TRBV28, the J gene TRBJ2-6; D unresolved. Germline values: CDR1 MDHEN, CDR2 SYDVKM. This CDR3 has 16 amino acids. V dropped 5 bases and J dropped 2 bases, with 13 bases sitting between them. CDR3 sequence: CASSPRLGTGANVLTF. The CDR3 coding sequence is TGTGCCAGCAGTCCCCGACTCGGCACTGGGGCCAACGTCCTGACTTTC. The full variable domain, its missing parts supplied by reference TRBV28 and TRBJ2-6, is DVKVTQSSRYLVKRTGEKVFLECVQDMDHENMFWYRQDPGLGLRLIYFSYDVKMKEKGDIPEGYSVSREKKERFSLILESASTNQTSMYLCASSPRLGTGANVLTFGAGSRLTVL.

The chain links TRBV5-1 to TRBJ2-3, with D perhaps matching TRBD2 (5 bases). The germline V and J ends were trimmed by 4 bases and 5 bases, with 14 bases remaining between them. Germline V gives CDR1 SGHRS, CDR2 YFSETQ. The CDR3 length is 14 residues. The CDR3 is CASSLGLGGDTQYF. The DNA of the CDR3 is TGCGCCAGCAGCCTCGGACTGGGTGGAGATACGCAGTATTTT.

The chain couples TRBV30 to TRBJ1-2, with D possibly TRBD1 on 5 matching bases. Germline loops: CDR1 GTSNPN, CDR2 SVGIG (reference sequence). CDR3 length equals 14 residues. Trimming took off 0 bases at V and 7 bases at J, with 15 bases between the two ends. The chain's CDR3 is CAWSVAGSLGGYTF. The CDR3 region has the DNA TGTGCCTGGAGTGTCGCAGGGTCCCTTGGTGGCTACACCTTC.

This clone was observed a few times. The chain has TRBV4-2 and TRBJ1-1, with 7 bases that match TRBD1. Trimming took 11 bases from V and 4 from J; bases not matched to a gene: 10. CDR1 and CDR2 from the germline V gene are LGHNA and YNFKEQ. This CDR3 spans 13 amino acids. As DNA, the CDR3 is TGTGCCGGAGGGTCCAGGGGGAGCACTGAAGCTTTCTTT. Its translation is CAGGSRGSTEAFF.

This clone turned up a few times. One end of the junction does not line up with germline, which may come from a read error. The chain couples TRBV20-1 to TRBJ1-1; 9 nucleotides agree with TRBD1. The CDR3 covers 11 residues. Per the germline V gene, CDR1 is DFQATT and CDR2 is SNEGSKA (reference sequence). CDR3 coding DNA: TGCAGTGCTAGAGCGGGACAGGGAACGATATTT. Protein: CSARAGQGTIF.

In its sample, this clone was seen a few times. One end of the junction fails to match germline, which may point to a read error. The genes are TRBV6-6 and TRBJ1-2, with 8 bases aligning to TRBD1. Germline V gene sequence: CDR1 MNHNY, CDR2 SVGAGI (reference sequence). This CDR3 comprises 13 residues. CDR3 bases: TGTGCCAGCAGAACCGGGACAGGTTCCGCGGAGCTCTTC. Its translation is CASRTGTGSAELF.

The rearrangement links TRBV5-5 to TRBJ2-2, with 11 bases matching TRBD2. Germline trimming cut 3 bases from V and 2 bases from J; bases unmatched to any gene: 3. The CDR3 length is 16 residues. The germline CDR1 and CDR2 sequences are SGHKS and YYEKEE (reference sequence). CDR3 amino acids: CASSSGLAENTGELFF. For the CDR3, the DNA is TGTGCCAGCAGCTCGGGACTAGCGGAAAACACCGGGGAGCTGTTTTTT.

The chain couples TRBV6-5 to TRBJ2-7, with D uncertain. The CDR3 length is 13 residues. Trimming cost V 6 bases and J 3 bases, with 12 bases left between them. The germline gives CDR1 MNHEY, CDR2 SVGAGI. DNA of the CDR3: TGTGCCAGCAGGCAGCGAATGGGCTACGAGCAGTACTTC. Its translation is CASRQRMGYEQYF.

The chain couples TRBV7-3 to TRBJ2-1; 7 bases align to TRBD1. V lost 1 base, J lost 9 bases, and 9 bases stayed unmatched. The length of the CDR3 is 15 residues. Germline lookup yields CDR1 SGHTA and CDR2 FQGTGA. CDR3 DNA: TGTGCCAGCAGCTTAATGGGGACAGCCCTCGGTGAGCAGTTCTTC. As protein: CASSLMGTALGEQFF.

The chain combines TRBV28 with TRBJ2-1; 9 bases are shared with TRBD1. Germline V gene data show CDR1 as MDHEN and CDR2 as SYDVKM. This CDR3 contains 15 residues. The junction had 8 bases not matched to a gene; V was cut back by 3 bases and J by 8 bases. The CDR3 nucleotides read TGTGCCAGCAGTTTTATACAGGGGGCTTTGGATGAGCAGTTCTTC. This codes for CASSFIQGALDEQFF.

Comment on this clone: At one end, the junction sequence differs from germline, possibly due to a read error. The same CDR3 is also encoded by other DNA sequences in this sample. The chain has TRBV27 and TRBJ2-7; TRBD2 is a possible D gene (5 bases). The CDR3 has 13 residues. Germline assignment: CDR1 MNHEY and CDR2 SMNVEV (reference sequence). Here the CDR3 DNA reads TGTGCCAGCAGTTTCTCATCGGGGAACGAGCAGTACTTT. Translated, it gives CASSFSSGNEQYF.

The chain couples TRBV27 to TRBJ1-3, with no clear D. The length of the CDR3 is 13 residues. Trimming pared 9 bases from V and 0 bases from J, leaving 9 bases between. Germline V gene sequence: CDR1 MNHEY, CDR2 SMNVEV (reference sequence). The CDR3 loop is CARDIHSGNTIYF. The CDR3 nucleotides read TGTGCCAGAGACATCCACTCTGGAAACACCATATATTTT.

This clone was picked up a small number of times. This chain uses TRBV21-1 with TRBJ1-6. TRBV21-1 is classified as a pseudogene. This CDR3 has 19 amino acids. CDR3 in DNA: TGTGCCAGCAGGCCGCGGGCCCGGAATCAAGATACGTATAATTCACCCCTCCACTTT. This translates into CASRPRARNQDTYNSPLHF.

V is TRBV15 and J is TRBJ2-1, with TRBD2 matching 8 bases. From germline, CDR1 is LNHNV and CDR2 YYDKDF (reference sequence). The trim removed 0 bases at V and 7 bases at J, leaving 8 bases unmatched. The CDR3 has 16 amino acids. The CDR3 region is CATSRDPSGRGNEQFF. The DNA for the CDR3 is TGTGCCACCAGCAGAGATCCCAGCGGGAGAGGGAATGAGCAGTTCTTC.

The chain carries TRBV2 and TRBJ1-2; 9 positions agree with TRBD1. The V segment lost 5 bases and the J segment 4 bases; nucleotides outside the gene matches: 2. The CDR3 is 13 residues long. The germline gives CDR1 SNHLY, CDR2 FYNNEI. For the CDR3, the DNA is TGTGCCAGCAGTTTACAGGGGGCCTATGGCTACACCTTC. Its protein is CASSLQGAYGYTF.

This chain joins TRBV11-1 and TRBJ2-1; tentative D call: TRBD2 (7 bases). V was shortened by 5 bases and J by 7 bases, with 21 bases between the two germline ends. Germline assignment: CDR1 SGHAT and CDR2 FQDESV (reference sequence). The CDR3 sequence is 16 residues long. CDR3 region: CASSRGTIMRVNEQFF. CDR3 nucleotide sequence: TGTGCCAGCAGCAGGGGGACTATCATGAGGGTTAATGAGCAGTTCTTC. The full variable domain, with the rest looked up from reference TRBV11-1 and TRBJ2-1, is EAEVAQSPRYKITEKSQAVAFWCDPISGHATLYWYRQILGQGPELLVQFQDESVVDDSQLPKDRFSAERLKGVDSTLKIQPAELGDSAMYLCASSRGTIMRVNEQFFGPGTRLTVL.

The J gene is TRBJ2-5, the V gene TRBV14, with 14 bases matching TRBD2. The CDR3 is 15 residues long. Germline V gives CDR1 SGHDN, CDR2 FVKESK. V lost 5 bases to trimming and J lost 4 bases; unmatched junction nucleotides: 3. CDR3 residues: CASSWGTSGRETQYF. CDR3 DNA sequence: TGTGCCAGCAGCTGGGGGACTAGCGGGAGAGAGACCCAGTACTTC.

The chain links TRBV6-1 to TRBJ2-7; 11 positions agree with TRBD1. Unmatched junction bases numbered 5, after V lost 2 bases and J lost 2 bases. Germline V gives CDR1 MNHNS, CDR2 SASEGT. The CDR3 is 16 amino acids. CDR3 coding DNA: TGTGCCAGCAGTGAAAGAGGGACAGGGGGAGCCTACGAGCAGTACTTC. Its translation is CASSERGTGGAYEQYF.

V gene TRBV7-2 combines with J gene TRBJ2-1; TRBD2 aligns across 8 bases. The V segment lost 2 bases and the J segment 9 bases; nucleotides outside the gene matches: 12. From germline, CDR1 is SGHTA and CDR2 FQGNSA. This CDR3 is built from 16 residues. The CDR3 DNA reads as TGTGCCAGCAGCTTACAGATCCAGACGGGAGGGGGTGAGCAGTTCTTC. It codes for CASSLQIQTGGGEQFF.

The CDR3 DNA reads TGTGCCACCGCGGACAGGTCGAACACTGAAGCTTTCTTT. This translates into CATADRSNTEAFF. The J gene is TRBJ1-1, the V gene TRBV27; 7 nucleotides agree with TRBD1. CDR1 and CDR2 (germline): MNHEY, SMNVEV (reference sequence). The trim removed 10 bases at V and 1 base at J, leaving 6 bases unmatched. This CDR3 spans 13 amino acids.

The rearrangement links TRBV28 to TRBJ2-7, with 10 bases matching TRBD2. V lost 2 bases, J lost 3 bases, and 4 bases stayed unmatched. The CDR3 is 15 amino acids. CDR1 is MDHEN, CDR2 SYDVKM, per germline. CDR3 amino acids: CASSLAGTSVYEQYF. The CDR3 DNA reads as TGTGCCAGCAGTTTAGCCGGGACTAGCGTCTACGAGCAGTACTTC.